These 30 T cell receptor beta chains originate from one sample sequenced in a study of neurological immune-mediated disorders. TCRdb re-derived calls from the 5' RACE reads in MiXCR, one entry per CDR3 protein. This sample has about 62,000 distinct CDR3 sequences; 3.7% occur once, and the top ten carry 2.2%. The sample consisted of PBMCs. Receptor source: a woman in her forties or fifties with multiple sclerosis.

V gene TRBV12-3 or TRBV12-4 combines with J gene TRBJ2-2; 7 nucleotides line up with TRBD1. J was trimmed by 0 bases and V by 6 bases; bases with no gene match: 1. There are 14 residues in the CDR3. Written as DNA, the CDR3 is TGTGCCAGCAGGGGGACAGCGAACACCGGGGAGCTGTTTTTT. Residues: CASRGTANTGELFF.

This clonotype was seen only a few times. The chain is built from TRBV7-2 and TRBJ1-6, with D hard to call. The germline CDR1 and CDR2 sequences are SGHTA and FQGNSA. Trimming pared 3 bases from V and 9 bases from J, leaving 12 bases between. This CDR3 has 14 amino acids. The CDR3 loop reads CASSLGRRSSPLHF. The DNA of the CDR3 is TGTGCCAGCAGCTTGGGGAGAAGAAGTTCACCCCTCCACTTT.

This clonotype was seen ten or more times. V usage is TRBV6-1 and J usage is TRBJ2-5; the D call may be TRBD1 or TRBD2 (5 bases each). CDR1 MNHNS and CDR2 SASEGT come from the germline V gene. V was pared by 4 bases and J by 1 base, with 13 bases between. CDR3 length equals 15 residues. CDR3 residues: CASSGWGSLQETQYF. CDR3 DNA sequence: TGTGCCAGCAGTGGGTGGGGGAGCCTCCAAGAGACCCAGTACTTC.

This clonotype was counted ten times or more. The chain couples TRBV11-2 to TRBJ2-1; TRBD1 might be the D (5 bases). Trimming pared 5 bases from V and 6 bases from J, leaving 17 bases between. The CDR3 is made up of 15 amino acids. Germline CDR1 SGHAT, CDR2 FQNNGV. The CDR3 loop is CASSPPRARGNEQFF. CDR3 sequence (DNA): TGTGCCAGCAGCCCCCCCAGGGCCCGCGGCAATGAGCAGTTCTTC.

This clonotype was seen repeatedly, ten times or more. The chain carries TRBV4-2 and TRBJ1-4; 7 nucleotides agree with TRBD1. The CDR3 runs 16 residues. Germline V CDR1 and CDR2: LGHNA, YNFKEQ. With V trimmed by 0 bases and J by 8 bases, 9 bases remained unmatched. CDR3 in DNA: TGTGCCAGCAGCCAAGAGGAAGACAGGGTGGGAGAAAAACTGTTTTTT. The encoded protein is CASSQEEDRVGEKLFF.

V gene TRBV11-2 combines with J gene TRBJ2-3, with TRBD2 as a possible D gene (5 bases). With 1 base removed from V and 6 bases from J, the gap between germline ends came to 14 bases. The CDR3 is 15 amino acids. Germline CDR1 reads SGHAT; CDR2 reads FQNNGV. As DNA, the CDR3 is TGTGCCAGCAGCTTAGCTTCGACCTGGGAGGATACGCAGTATTTT. This encodes CASSLASTWEDTQYF. The full variable domain, rest sourced from reference TRBV11-2 and TRBJ2-3, is EAGVAQSPRYKIIEKRQSVAFWCNPISGHATLYWYQQILGQGPKLLIQFQNNGVVDDSQLPKDRFSAERLKGVDSTLKIQPAKLEDSAVYLCASSLASTWEDTQYFGPGTRLTVL.

This clonotype has a count of ten or more. V is TRBV21-1 and J is TRBJ2-5; the table's D call, TRBD1, has no DNA check behind it. TRBV21-1 is shown as a pseudogene. This CDR3 region has 17 residues. Here the CDR3 reads CASSSTKGRANQETQYF. The CDR3 nucleotides read TGTGCCAGCAGCTCAACCAAAGGACGGGCGAACCAAGAGACCCAGTACTTC.

This clonotype was found many times. J is TRBJ2-7 and V is TRBV15; D is undetermined. The CDR3 loop spans 13 amino acids. The germline V gene encodes CDR1 LNHNV and CDR2 YYDKDF (reference sequence). The ends were cut back, 0 bases at V and 4 bases at J, with 7 bases in the middle. CDR3 sequence: CATSRDWGYEQYF. The CDR3 nucleotides read TGTGCCACCAGCAGAGATTGGGGTTACGAGCAGTACTTC.

There are many counts of this clonotype. The J gene is TRBJ1-1, the V gene TRBV5-1; D call uncertain. The germline CDR1 and CDR2 sequences are SGHRS and YFSETQ. V was cut by 0 bases and J by 5 bases, with 11 bases left in between. This CDR3 comprises 14 residues. CDR3 nucleotides: TGCGCCAGCAGCTTGGGAGGGATTGGGACTGAAGCTTTCTTT. Translation gives CASSLGGIGTEAFF.

This clonotype has a count of ten or more. The V gene is TRBV29-1, the J gene TRBJ2-1, with D tentatively TRBD2 (5 bases). The V and J ends lost 7 bases and 0 bases respectively, with 10 bases between them. The CDR3 consists of 13 residues. Germline CDR1 SQVTM, CDR2 ANQGSEA. CDR3 sequence reads: CSAEGSSYNEQFF. DNA for the CDR3: TGCAGCGCAGAAGGGAGCTCCTACAATGAGCAGTTCTTC.

The table lists this clonotype with many counts. The CDR3 region has the DNA TGCAGCGTTGCCAGGGGGCCCTATGGCTACACCTTC. Translation: CSVARGPYGYTF. This rearrangement joins TRBV29-1 to TRBJ1-2; 8 nucleotides align to TRBD1. CDR3 length equals 12 residues. J was trimmed by 4 bases and V by 4 bases; bases with no gene match: 2. CDR1 is SQVTM, CDR2 ANQGSEA, per germline.

This clonotype came up many times. The chain combines TRBV21-1 with TRBJ2-7. TRBV21-1 corresponds to a pseudogene. The CDR3 spans 14 residues. CDR3: CASSKDGSSYEQYF. DNA of the CDR3: TGTGCCAGCAGCAAAGACGGTAGCTCCTACGAGCAGTACTTC.

As regards this clonotype: A much larger clonotype is one base distant, so this may be a read error. The chain has TRBV12-3 or TRBV12-4 and TRBJ1-6, with D unclear. V was cut by 8 bases and J by 7 bases, with 15 bases left in between. This CDR3 has 14 residues. Written as DNA, the CDR3 is TGTGCCAGCGCCGCGTACAGTGGAAATTCACCCCTCCACTTT. This encodes CASAAYSGNSPLHF.

In this sample, this clonotype turned up a few times. The V gene is TRBV7-2, the J gene TRBJ2-1; D perhaps matches TRBD2 (6 bases). V gave up 1 base and J gave up 5 bases, with 12 bases separating them. CDR3 length: 15 amino acids. The V gene's germline CDR1 is SGHTA and CDR2 FQGNSA. The CDR3 DNA reads as TGTGCCAGCAGCTTAGGCGGGATAGGGGACAATGAGCAGTTCTTC. It specifies CASSLGGIGDNEQFF. The full variable domain, its missing parts supplied by reference TRBV7-2 and TRBJ2-1, is GAGVSQSPSNKVTEKGKDVELRCDPISGHTALYWYRQSLGQGLEFLIYFQGNSAPDKSGLPSDRFSAERTGGSVSTLTIQRTQQEDSAVYLCASSLGGIGDNEQFFGPGTRLTVL.

This clonotype was seen ten or more times. The chain recombines TRBV25-1 with TRBJ2-1; D may correspond to TRBD1 or TRBD2 (6 bases each). V shed 6 bases and J shed 6 bases, with 12 bases lying between them. Germline assignment: CDR1 MGHDK and CDR2 SYGVNS. The CDR3 sequence is 13 residues long. The CDR3: CASREGGLNEQFF. The CDR3 DNA sequence: TGTGCCAGCAGGGAAGGGGGGCTCAATGAGCAGTTCTTC. The full variable domain, its missing parts supplied by reference TRBV25-1 and TRBJ2-1, is EADIYQTPRYLVIGTGKKITLECSQTMGHDKMYWYQQDPGMELHLIHYSYGVNSTEKGDLSSESTVSRIRTEHFPLTLESARPSHTSQYLCASREGGLNEQFFGPGTRLTVL.

The table lists this clonotype with many counts. The rearrangement joins TRBV21-1 to TRBJ2-7; the table gives TRBD1 as D, unverified against the DNA. TRBV21-1 is classified as a pseudogene. The CDR3 covers 15 residues. The CDR3 protein is CASSKGQATYYEQYF. CDR3 nucleotides: TGTGCCAGCAGCAAAGGACAGGCGACTTACTACGAGCAGTACTTC.

Many counts were recorded for this clonotype. V usage is TRBV29-1 and J usage is TRBJ2-2; 7 positions match TRBD1. V was pared by 4 bases and J by 1 base, with 0 bases of the junction left unmatched. Germline CDR1 reads SQVTM; CDR2 reads ANQGSEA. This CDR3 region has 13 residues. The CDR3 sequence: CSVGTGNTGELFF. The CDR3 coding sequence is TGCAGCGTTGGGACAGGGAACACCGGGGAGCTGTTTTTT.

The V gene is TRBV5-1, the J gene TRBJ2-7; D gene unclear. V was trimmed by 1 base and J by 0 bases, leaving 8 bases between them. The germline V gene has CDR1 SGHRS and CDR2 YFSETQ. The CDR3 extends over 14 amino acids. The chain's CDR3 is CASSLSRHSYEQYF. The CDR3 nucleotides read TGCGCCAGCAGCTTGTCCAGACACTCCTACGAGCAGTACTTC. The full variable domain, rest sourced from reference TRBV5-1 and TRBJ2-7, is KAGVTQTPRYLIKTRGQQVTLSCSPISGHRSVSWYQQTPGQGLQFLFEYFSETQRNKGNFPGRFSGRQFSNSRSEMNVSTLELGDSALYLCASSLSRHSYEQYFGPGTRLTVT.

This clonotype was counted between two and nine times. The genes are TRBV20-1 and TRBJ1-5; D is ambiguous. Germline CDR1 DFQATT, CDR2 SNEGSKA (reference sequence). This CDR3 is 14 amino acids long. Trimming stripped 0 bases from V and 4 bases from J, with 10 bases between. This CDR3 reads CSARDFTANQPQHF. CDR3 sequence (DNA): TGCAGTGCTAGAGATTTTACAGCTAATCAGCCCCAGCATTTT.

Details on this clonotype: A clone one base away is much larger, so this may be a read error. Since no conserved phenylalanine or tryptophan closes the CDR3, a read error is the likely cause. J is TRBJ2-1 and V is TRBV20-1; D is unresolved. Trimming took off 5 bases at V and 4 bases at J, with 3 bases between the two ends. The CDR3 length is 10 residues. The germline V gene has CDR1 DFQATT and CDR2 SNEGSKA (reference sequence). The CDR3 DNA follows: TGCAGTGCTGGATACAATGAGCAGTTCATC. It yields the protein CSAGYNEQFI.

This clonotype was picked up many times. V and J are TRBV12-3 or TRBV12-4 and TRBJ2-3; D uncertain. Trimming took 5 bases from V and 2 from J, leaving 17 bases between them. The CDR3 extends over 16 amino acids. The CDR3 loop reads CASSPRDPDFTDTQYF. DNA of the CDR3: TGTGCCAGCAGTCCCCGAGACCCGGATTTCACAGATACGCAGTATTTT.

This clonotype was observed at least ten times. V and J are TRBV7-2 and TRBJ2-1, with 7 positions matching TRBD2. Germline V lookup: CDR1 SGHTA, CDR2 FQGNSA. CDR3 length: 15 amino acids. The trim removed 2 bases at V and 5 bases at J, leaving 6 bases unmatched. The CDR3 sequence is CASSLLGLVHNEQFF. CDR3 DNA sequence: TGTGCCAGCAGCTTACTAGGACTAGTTCACAATGAGCAGTTCTTC.

This clonotype was observed many times. The chain combines TRBV15 with TRBJ1-5; no reliable D call. V lost 4 bases to trimming and J lost 3 bases, with 4 bases between them. CDR3 length: 12 amino acids. CDR1 and CDR2 (germline): LNHNV, YYDKDF (reference sequence). CDR3 region: CATSTANQPQHF. In nucleotides, the CDR3 is TGTGCCACCAGCACAGCCAATCAGCCCCAGCATTTT. Full variable domain (missing parts from reference TRBV15 and TRBJ1-5): DAMVIQNPRYQVTQFGKPVTLSCSQTLNHNVMYWYQQKSSQAPKLLFHYYDKDFNNEADTPDNFQSRRPNTSFCFLDIRSPGLGDTAMYLCATSTANQPQHFGDGTRLSIL.

There are many counts of this clonotype. This rearrangement joins TRBV7-2 to TRBJ1-1; D not resolved. V lost 6 bases and J 2 bases, leaving 13 bases between the germline ends. The CDR3 contains 14 residues. Germline V gene lookup returns CDR1 SGHTA and CDR2 FQGNSA. The CDR3: CASSLDGFNTEAFF. The CDR3 nucleotides are TGTGCCAGCAGTTTGGACGGTTTCAACACTGAAGCTTTCTTT.

At least ten counts were recorded for this clonotype. The chain combines TRBV9 with TRBJ2-7, with a weak D call TRBD2 (5 bases). CDR1 and CDR2 from the germline V gene are SGDLS and YYNGEE. The ends were cut back, 4 bases at V and 6 bases at J, with 11 bases in the middle. This CDR3 spans 12 amino acids. CDR3 in DNA: TGTGCCAGCAGCCCGGGAACCCGCGAGCAGTACTTC. Amino acid sequence: CASSPGTREQYF.

At least ten counts were recorded for this clonotype. The rearrangement links TRBV5-5 to TRBJ1-4; 7 nucleotides line up with TRBD1. Trimming removed 5 bases from V and 1 base from J; junction bases left unmatched: 5. CDR3 length: 15 amino acids. The germline gives CDR1 SGHKS, CDR2 YYEKEE (reference sequence). CDR3: CASSRDSLTNEKLFF. CDR3 DNA sequence: TGTGCCAGCAGTCGGGACAGCCTAACTAATGAAAAACTGTTTTTT.

This clonotype occurred many times. V usage is TRBV6-6 and J usage is TRBJ1-5, with TRBD1 matching 10 bases. CDR3 length: 16 amino acids. V lost 4 bases, J lost 4 bases, and 7 bases stayed unmatched. In germline, CDR1 is MNHNY, CDR2 SVGAGI (reference sequence). The CDR3 here is CASSSRQGASNQPQHF. CDR3 coding DNA: TGTGCCAGCAGTTCGAGACAGGGGGCAAGTAATCAGCCCCAGCATTTT.

This clonotype was counted many times. The chain recombines TRBV15 with TRBJ1-2, with TRBD1 as a possible D gene (6 bases). CDR1 LNHNV and CDR2 YYDKDF come from the germline V gene (reference sequence). The CDR3 is 15 residues long. The V end was cut by 0 bases, the J end by 8 bases, with 16 bases between. CDR3 sequence reads: CATSRDSGALEGYTF. CDR3 bases: TGTGCCACCAGCAGAGATTCGGGGGCTCTGGAGGGCTACACCTTC.

The sample holds many counts of this clonotype. CDR3 protein: CASSLGALTEAFF. CDR3 nucleotides: TGTGCCAGCAGTTTAGGGGCCCTCACTGAAGCTTTCTTT. V and J are TRBV12-3 or TRBV12-4 and TRBJ1-1, with D unclear. There are 13 residues in the CDR3. Between the trimmed V and J ends, which lost 1 base and 4 bases, there was a span of 7 bases.

The chain is built from TRBV3-1 and TRBJ1-2; D is uncertain. Germline V gene data show CDR1 as LGHDT and CDR2 as YNNKEL (reference sequence). This CDR3 has 12 amino acids. Trimming removed 3 bases at V and 7 bases at J, with 9 bases between. The CDR3 nucleotides are TGTGCCAGCAGCCAGATAGGATCTGGCTACACCTTC. Translation gives CASSQIGSGYTF.